This T cell receptor (beta chain) was recorded in a study of cytomegalovirus exposure and HLA in healthy donors. Study observations and caveats: Reportedly, cytomegalovirus status was diagnosed with high sensitivity and specificity. Analysis was carried out at a later point, and it linked a missense DCLRE1C variant to TCR beta V- and J-gene trimming. Researchers had no immune exposure information except CMV serostatus available. In a later analysis, donors in an Asian-associated ancestry cluster reportedly had fewer N-insertions in productive TCRs than the cohort mean.

Researchers ran the PCR with 60 Vbeta and 13 Jbeta primers. Using immunoSEQ multiplex PCR, the repertoire was profiled, and TCRdb retains in-frame clones only, with some absent. The sample has 150,000 to 200,000 clones; around three quarters are singletons. About this clone: The antigen is not known.

This CDR3 has 15 residues. V lost 1 base, J lost 6 bases, and 16 bases lay in between. CDR1 SGHRS and CDR2 YFSETQ come from the germline V gene. Sequencing was performed on PBMCs. This clonotype was sampled from a woman in her thirties or forties in good health and CMV-seronegative. The genes are TRBV5-1 and TRBJ1-2; D might be TRBD1 (5 bases). In nucleotides, the CDR3 is TGCGCCAGCAGCTTGAATTCTGGACAAGACAATGGCTACACCTTC. Translating it yields CASSLNSGQDNGYTF. The variable domain in full, completed from reference TRBV5-1 and TRBJ1-2, reads KAGVTQTPRYLIKTRGQQVTLSCSPISGHRSVSWYQQTPGQGLQFLFEYFSETQRNKGNFPGRFSGRQFSNSRSEMNVSTLELGDSALYLCASSLNSGQDNGYTFGSGTRLTVV.